Listed here are 31 T cell receptor beta chains from one sample, sequenced in a study of post-analysis software for immune sequencing data (dated by TCRdb to 2015 to 2017). For these receptors, no antigen is known. Library method: PCR. Data came from an Illumina HiSeq 2500. To reduce PCR and sequencing biases, unique molecular identifiers were built into the TCR beta cDNA libraries. The raw public data were reprocessed by TCRdb itself: fastp quality trimming at Q25, MiXCR clonotype calling, in-frame beta chains only. Rows matching on CDR3 protein sequence are summarized as one entry with the most common DNA and genes. The sample table contains a few hundred thousand distinct CDR3 sequences; only one count was recorded for 35% to 45% of them. About 7.6% of the sample comes from the top ten. What the study reported, not specific to this receptor: Patients showed significantly higher frequencies than controls for five TRBV segments, among them TRBV5-6, TRBV5-1 and TRBV20-1.

The material sequenced was blood. The receptors were sampled from a girl aged 2-9 years with multiple sclerosis.

The V call is TRBV7-6, the J call TRBJ2-7; D is uncertain. The V end lost 1 base, the J end lost 7 bases, and 11 bases lay between the germline ends. Germline CDR1 SGHVS, CDR2 FNYEAQ. This CDR3 has 13 amino acids. This CDR3 is CASSLGGLNEQYF. DNA of the CDR3: TGTGCCAGCAGCTTAGGGGGTCTCAATGAGCAGTACTTC.

This clonotype was seen only a few times. The chain employs TRBV5-1 and TRBJ1-1, with D unclear. Trimming took off 0 bases at V and 5 bases at J, with 14 bases between the two ends. This CDR3 is 15 amino acids long. Per germline, CDR1 SGHRS and CDR2 YFSETQ. CDR3 loop: CASSLVPTFGTEAFF. The CDR3 coding sequence is TGCGCCAGCAGCTTGGTACCTACCTTCGGGACTGAAGCTTTCTTT. Variable domain in full (rest from reference TRBV5-1 and TRBJ1-1): KAGVTQTPRYLIKTRGQQVTLSCSPISGHRSVSWYQQTPGQGLQFLFEYFSETQRNKGNFPGRFSGRQFSNSRSEMNVSTLELGDSALYLCASSLVPTFGTEAFFGQGTRLTVV.

This chain links TRBV7-8 with TRBJ1-5, with 7 bases lining up with TRBD1. V shed 1 base and J 4 bases; nucleotides not matched to a gene: 7. Germline V gene data show CDR1 as SGHVS and CDR2 as FQNEAQ. This CDR3 region has 16 residues. The CDR3: CASSLGRQGGNQPQHF. Written as DNA, the CDR3 is TGTGCCAGCAGCTTAGGACGACAGGGTGGAAATCAGCCCCAGCATTTT. The full variable domain, rest sourced from reference TRBV7-8 and TRBJ1-5, is GAGVSQSPRYKVAKRGQDVALRCDPISGHVSLFWYQQALGQGPEFLTYFQNEAQLDKSGLPSDRFFAERPEGSVSTLKIQRTQQEDSAVYLCASSLGRQGGNQPQHFGDGTRLSIL.

V gene TRBV6-6 combines with J gene TRBJ2-7; D unclear. Germline loops: CDR1 MNHNY, CDR2 SVGAGI (reference sequence). The CDR3 consists of 12 residues. Trimming stripped 5 bases from V and 4 bases from J, with 9 bases between. CDR3 sequence (DNA): TGTGCCAGCAGTCATCCGGGTTACGAGCAGTACTTC. Amino acids: CASSHPGYEQYF.

This clonotype has a handful of counts. The chain carries TRBV20-1 and TRBJ2-7; 10 bases are shared with TRBD1. Trimming removed 3 bases from V and 3 bases from J; junction bases left unmatched: 8. CDR1 is DFQATT, CDR2 SNEGSKA, per germline (reference sequence). The CDR3 consists of 15 residues. CDR3 residues: CSASDRGRMDYEQYF. For the CDR3, the DNA is TGCAGTGCTAGCGACAGGGGGCGGATGGACTACGAGCAGTACTTC.

This clonotype was recorded only once. The chain joins TRBV18 to TRBJ2-3; the D is unclear. Germline CDR1 KGHSH, CDR2 LQKENI. V was shortened by 0 bases and J by 4 bases, with 5 bases between the two germline ends. The CDR3 is 13 residues long. The CDR3 spells CASSPPSSDTQYF. DNA of the CDR3: TGTGCCAGCTCACCACCTTCTTCAGATACGCAGTATTTT.

The J gene is TRBJ2-3, the V gene TRBV9, with TRBD2 matching over 7 bases. Germline trimming cut 2 bases from V and 5 bases from J; bases unmatched to any gene: 8. The CDR3 length is 15 residues. Germline V CDR1 and CDR2: SGDLS, YYNGEE. The CDR3 DNA reads as TGTGCCAGCAGCGTGGATGGGAGGGCTCTAGATACGCAGTATTTT. Its translation: CASSVDGRALDTQYF.

This clonotype was observed a handful of times. The chain links TRBV10-3 to TRBJ2-4; D call uncertain. Trimming took off 0 bases at V and 3 bases at J, with 15 bases between the two ends. This CDR3 has 17 amino acids. CDR1 ENHRY and CDR2 SYGVKD come from the germline V gene. CDR3 sequence reads: CAISESERKKGKNIQYF. CDR3 in DNA: TGTGCCATCAGTGAGTCGGAGAGGAAGAAGGGCAAAAACATTCAGTACTTC.

The V gene is TRBV5-1, the J gene TRBJ2-7; the match to TRBD1 covers 9 bases. The J segment lost 3 bases and the V segment lost 4 bases, leaving 5 bases of the junction unmatched. This CDR3 comprises 14 residues. CDR1 and CDR2 from the germline V gene are SGHRS and YFSETQ. The CDR3 DNA is TGCGCCAGCAGCCTACCGACAGGGGGCTACGAGCAGTACTTC. Its protein product is CASSLPTGGYEQYF.

This clonotype was recorded a few times. The chain carries TRBV29-1 and TRBJ2-3; TRBD2 aligns across 7 bases. Germline-derived CDR1 and CDR2 are SQVTM and ANQGSEA. CDR3 size: 12 residues. The CDR3 DNA sequence: TGCAGTTATCCCGGGGGAGGGGATACGCAGTATTTT. This sequence encodes CSYPGGGDTQYF.

V is TRBV19 and J is TRBJ1-4; D gene unclear. Between the trimmed V and J ends, which lost 6 bases and 6 bases, there was a span of 14 bases. From germline, CDR1 is LNHDA and CDR2 SQIVND (reference sequence). The CDR3 length is 14 residues. Here the CDR3 DNA reads TGTGCCAGTAGCCATCCTACGGTGGATGAAAAACTGTTTTTT. Amino acid sequence: CASSHPTVDEKLFF.

The chain uses TRBV6-1 and TRBJ1-2; D uncertain. There are 14 residues in the CDR3. CDR1 is MNHNS, CDR2 SASEGT, per germline. The V and J ends lost 4 bases and 0 bases respectively, with 9 bases between them. CDR3 sequence: CASSALGSNYGYTF. CDR3 in DNA: TGTGCCAGCAGTGCGCTAGGCTCTAACTATGGCTACACCTTC.

This clonotype was counted a few times. V and J are TRBV5-1 and TRBJ2-4, with D possibly matching TRBD2 (6 bases). V shed 4 bases and J shed 7 bases, with 15 bases lying between them. CDR1 SGHRS and CDR2 YFSETQ come from the germline V gene. CDR3 size: 14 residues. The CDR3 sequence is CASSLRRGTNIQYF. CDR3 in DNA: TGCGCCAGCAGCCTCCGGAGGGGCACGAACATTCAGTACTTC.

This chain links TRBV7-2 with TRBJ1-6, with a tentative D call TRBD1 (5 bases). From germline, CDR1 is SGHTA and CDR2 FQGNSA. V was shortened by 3 bases and J by 14 bases, with 8 bases between the two germline ends. The CDR3 has 11 residues. The CDR3 region is CASSLRGSLHF. The DNA of the CDR3 is TGTGCCAGCAGCTTGAGGGGCTCCCTCCACTTT.

The sample holds a few counts of this clonotype. The chain has TRBV10-3 and TRBJ2-1; D is unresolved. Germline V lookup: CDR1 ENHRY, CDR2 SYGVKD. V dropped 3 bases and J dropped 7 bases, with 7 bases sitting between them. The CDR3 runs 12 residues. The CDR3 nucleotides are TGTGCCATCAGTGACGGCCCTAATGAGCAGTTCTTC. It specifies CAISDGPNEQFF.

The V call is TRBV12-3 or TRBV12-4, the J call TRBJ1-5; 7 bases line up with TRBD1. This CDR3 region has 15 residues. V shed 7 bases and J 0 bases; nucleotides not matched to a gene: 6. CDR3 region: CASIGDSFSNQPQHF. The CDR3 region has the DNA TGTGCCAGCATTGGGGACAGTTTTAGCAATCAGCCCCAGCATTTT.

The chain carries TRBV5-5 and TRBJ2-1; 16 positions match TRBD2. Germline lookup yields CDR1 SGHKS and CDR2 YYEKEE (reference sequence). The junction had 5 bases not matched to a gene; V was cut back by 4 bases and J by 4 bases. This CDR3 has 17 residues. CDR3 protein: CASSAGTSGGAYNEQFF. The CDR3 coding sequence is TGTGCCAGCAGCGCTGGGACTAGCGGGGGGGCATACAATGAGCAGTTCTTC. Combining the CDR3 with reference TRBV5-5 and TRBJ2-1 gives the whole variable domain DAGVTQSPTHLIKTRGQQVTLRCSPISGHKSVSWYQQVLGQGPQFIFQYYEKEERGRGNFPDRFSARQFPNYSSELNVNALLLGDSALYLCASSAGTSGGAYNEQFFGPGTRLTVL.

On this clonotype itself: A read error may account for a junction end that differs from germline. This chain uses TRBV12-3 or TRBV12-4 with TRBJ2-6; TRBD2 aligns across 11 bases. The CDR3 is 15 amino acids. CDR3 in amino acids: CASSLLGTSGNVRTF. For the CDR3, the DNA is TGTGCCAGCTCCCTTTTGGGGACTAGCGGAAACGTCCGGACTTTC.

This clonotype occurred a few times. The chain has TRBV12-3 or TRBV12-4 and TRBJ2-1; D remains ambiguous. Between the trimmed V and J ends, which lost 6 bases and 4 bases, there was a span of 13 bases. The CDR3 spans 14 residues. The CDR3 loop is CASSATTGYNEQFF. The CDR3 DNA is TGTGCCAGCAGCGCGACCACCGGGTACAATGAGCAGTTCTTC.

This clonotype was observed a few times. CDR3 DNA: TGTGCCAGCAGCTTAGAGTCCGGGCTTGCGGATACGCAGTATTTT. It specifies CASSLESGLADTQYF. The chain carries TRBV7-2 and TRBJ2-3; D not certain. Trimming cost V 1 base and J 6 bases, with 14 bases left between them. This CDR3 is built from 15 residues. The germline V gene encodes CDR1 SGHTA and CDR2 FQGNSA.

V usage is TRBV6-5 and J usage is TRBJ2-3; possibly TRBD2 for D (5 bases). Germline loops: CDR1 MNHEY, CDR2 SVGAGI. V was trimmed by 2 bases and J by 4 bases, leaving 13 bases between them. This CDR3 is built from 15 residues. In DNA form, the CDR3 reads TGTGCCAGCAGTTACACGAAGTGGACTGCAGATACGCAGTATTTT. Translation gives CASSYTKWTADTQYF.

This clonotype was seen a single time. The chain couples TRBV20-1 to TRBJ1-2; 7 bases map to TRBD1. The CDR3 covers 15 residues. V dropped 1 base and J dropped 4; count of bases not matched to a gene: 9. Germline-derived CDR1 and CDR2 are DFQATT and SNEGSKA (reference sequence). The CDR3 reads CSARGGDSRSYGYTF. The CDR3 DNA reads as TGCAGTGCTAGAGGGGGGGACAGCCGTTCCTATGGCTACACCTTC.

The CDR3 nucleotides are TGCGCCAGCACCCCGGGCGCCAACTCCTACGAGCAGTACTTC. It is translated as CASTPGANSYEQYF. This rearrangement joins TRBV5-1 to TRBJ2-7; D gene unclear. Per the germline V gene, CDR1 is SGHRS and CDR2 is YFSETQ. The CDR3 consists of 14 residues. The V and J ends lost 6 bases and 0 bases respectively, with 13 bases between them.

In this sample, this clonotype turned up a few times. This chain uses TRBV5-1 with TRBJ2-5; 9 bases are shared with TRBD2. Germline CDR1 SGHRS, CDR2 YFSETQ. CDR3 length: 16 residues. V lost 4 bases, J lost 11 bases, and 18 bases stayed unmatched. The CDR3 region is CASSTTGVAGVNEQYF. The DNA for the CDR3 is TGCGCCAGCAGCACCACTGGGGTAGCGGGGGTCAATGAGCAGTACTTC.

This clonotype was counted a few times. The V call is TRBV28, the J call TRBJ1-6; D perhaps matches TRBD1 (5 bases). V was cut by 5 bases and J by 4 bases, with 15 bases left in between. Looked up from germline, CDR1 is MDHEN and CDR2 is SYDVKM. This CDR3 has 16 residues. CDR3 amino acids: CASSTPGTGYNSPLHF. For the CDR3, the DNA is TGTGCCAGCAGTACCCCCGGGACGGGTTATAATTCACCCCTCCACTTT. Filled out from reference TRBV28 and TRBJ1-6, the complete variable domain reads DVKVTQSSRYLVKRTGEKVFLECVQDMDHENMFWYRQDPGLGLRLIYFSYDVKMKEKGDIPEGYSVSREKKERFSLILESASTNQTSMYLCASSTPGTGYNSPLHFGNGTRLTVT.

The chain joins TRBV3-1 to TRBJ2-7; the match to TRBD2 covers 9 bases. Trimming removed 3 bases from V and 5 bases from J; junction bases left unmatched: 8. This CDR3 spans 15 amino acids. Looked up from germline, CDR1 is LGHDT and CDR2 is YNNKEL (reference sequence). This CDR3 is CASSQPGLAPNEQYF. As DNA, the CDR3 is TGTGCCAGCAGCCAGCCGGGACTAGCTCCCAACGAGCAGTACTTC.

This clonotype was counted a few times. The gene calls are TRBV28 and TRBJ2-5, with D perhaps matching TRBD2 (5 bases). Germline assignment: CDR1 MDHEN and CDR2 SYDVKM. Trimming shortened V by 5 bases and J by 0 bases, and 13 bases separated the two germline ends. The CDR3 length is 15 residues. CDR3 in amino acids: CASSTRASYQETQYF. The CDR3 coding sequence is TGTGCCAGCAGTACACGGGCTAGCTACCAAGAGACCCAGTACTTC.

The genes are TRBV12-3 or TRBV12-4 and TRBJ2-3, with 8 nucleotides matching TRBD2. This CDR3 has 15 residues. Germline trimming cut 7 bases from V and 2 bases from J; bases unmatched to any gene: 8. The CDR3 DNA sequence: TGTGCCAGCACTACTCGGGGGGGCCTCACAGATACGCAGTATTTT. This sequence encodes CASTTRGGLTDTQYF.

V gene TRBV5-5 combines with J gene TRBJ1-1; 7 nucleotides align to TRBD1. Trimming at V came to 3 bases and at J to 8 bases, leaving 7 bases not matched to a gene. The CDR3 contains 13 residues. In germline, CDR1 is SGHKS, CDR2 YYEKEE (reference sequence). The CDR3 loop is CASSWGTASEAFF. The CDR3 DNA reads TGTGCCAGCAGCTGGGGGACAGCCTCGGAAGCTTTCTTT.

The V and J genes are TRBV29-1 and TRBJ2-1; unclear D gene. The CDR3 runs 14 residues. V gave up 6 bases and J gave up 4 bases, with 16 bases separating them. The germline V gene encodes CDR1 SQVTM and CDR2 ANQGSEA. The CDR3 DNA reads as TGCAGCGTGCGACGCTTCGGAACTTACAATGAGCAGTTCTTC. Encoded protein: CSVRRFGTYNEQFF.

V usage is TRBV12-5 and J usage is TRBJ2-5; D uncertain. Trimming removed 0 bases at V and 2 bases at J, with 4 bases between. CDR3 length equals 13 residues. Germline V lookup: CDR1 LGHNT, CDR2 FRNRAP. In nucleotides, the CDR3 is TGTGCTAGTGGTTTGGTACTTCAAGAGACCCAGTACTTC. This encodes CASGLVLQETQYF.